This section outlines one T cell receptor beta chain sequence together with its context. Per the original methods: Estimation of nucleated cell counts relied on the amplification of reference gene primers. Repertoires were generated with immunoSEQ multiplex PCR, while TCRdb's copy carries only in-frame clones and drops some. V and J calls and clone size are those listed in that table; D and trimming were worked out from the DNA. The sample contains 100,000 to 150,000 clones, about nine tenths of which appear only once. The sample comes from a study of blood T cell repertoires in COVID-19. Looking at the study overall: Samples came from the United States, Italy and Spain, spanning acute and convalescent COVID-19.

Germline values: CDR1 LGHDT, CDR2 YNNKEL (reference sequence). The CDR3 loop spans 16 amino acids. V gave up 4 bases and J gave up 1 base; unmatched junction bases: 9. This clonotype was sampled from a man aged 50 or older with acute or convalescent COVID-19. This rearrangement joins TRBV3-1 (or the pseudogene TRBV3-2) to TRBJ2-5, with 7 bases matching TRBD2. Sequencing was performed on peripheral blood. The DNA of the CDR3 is TGTGCCAGCAGCCCTCCCAGGGCGGGAGCCCAAGAGACCCAGTACTTC. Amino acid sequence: CASSPPRAGAQETQYF.